The entry below describes one TCR beta chain. In this sample, this clone turned up a few times. Its specific antigen is unknown. Base quality data are lacking; no much larger clone is found one base away. Amplification and barcoding of TCRbeta CDR3 regions were carried out by two-step multiplex PCR on the immunoSEQ human TCRbeta survey platform. Libraries were sequenced on Illumina instruments, with IgH sequenced in parallel from the same samples. Under the source paper's analysis protocol: Raw reads were filtered against IMGT V, D, J definitions and binned by a nearest-neighbor algorithm to remove PCR and sequencing errors. Clones were defined by identical nucleotide sequence; differential abundance between tissues used per-clone Fisher exact tests with pFDR threshold p<0.01. Clones whose frequencies were too low for statistical inference were excluded by a minimum inclusion filter of 10 in either sample. The immunoSEQ Analyzer was used for pairwise clonal comparisons, while IMGT tools were used to assess gene family usage. Sourced from immuneACCESS, this table was stored by TCRdb with only in-frame sequences that have V and J called. A share of the clones is absent; for the studies checked, an unresolved V gene accounts for under half, and the remainder has no known explanation. V, J and clone size were drawn from that table, and D and trimming were deduced from the DNA. The sample table shows about 95,000 clones, and approximately 75% are seen once. The top ten hold 2% of the sample.

The data belong to a study of fetal regulatory T cell absence and autoimmunity (dated by TCRdb to 2017 to 2019). Notes on the research overall: Autoimmunity of the exocrine pancreas was seen in the IPEX patients even though clinical diabetes was absent.

V and J lose 5 bases and 4 bases, and a span of 20 bases separates them. Counted from cysteine to phenylalanine, this CDR3 has 16 amino acids. Here the CDR3 DNA is all that survives: 48 bases in frame from base 1. CDR1 and CDR2, looked up from the germline V gene, are SGHVS and FNYEAQ. Repertoire sequencing was done on genomic DNA taken from frozen pancreas tissue. The DNeasy Blood and Tissue Kit was used to extract roughly 1.8-3.2 ug of genomic DNA from either umbilical cord blood or frozen pancreas. General study outcomes and caveats: The oligoclonal enrichment was interpreted as support for antigen-driven autoimmunity occurring in the pancreas before birth in IPEX syndrome. The TCR compartment showed significant oligoclonal enrichment in pancreas versus cord blood, with some top clones over 95-fold enriched. TRB gene family usage was broadly similar between cord blood and pancreas, resembling published neonatal and adult repertoires.

The clonotype comes from a male donor with IPEX syndrome. Sequenced material: pancreas tissue. The chain links TRBV7-6 with TRBJ1-2; the D segment could be TRBD1, given 6 matching bases. The CDR3 loop reads CASSDAQGHLFYGYTF. The nucleotide sequence reads as follows: TGTGCCAGCAGCGACGCACAGGGACACCTTTTCTATGGCTACACCTTC.